Each of the 21 T cell receptor beta chains below was sequenced from the same sample in a study of cytomegalovirus exposure and HLA in healthy donors. With 60 Vbeta and 13 Jbeta primers, the PCR was carried out. Measured with immunoSEQ multiplex PCR; TCRdb has only the in-frame clones, and not every one. The profile shows tens of thousands of clones, approximately 82% of them singletons. Sequenced: PBMCs. These receptors were taken from a man aged 18 to 35 in good health and CMV-seronegative.

This clone has a single count. CDR3: CASAIAGGSDTQYF. The CDR3 DNA follows: TGTGCCAGTGCTATAGCGGGAGGGTCGGATACGCAGTATTTT. The chain joins TRBV19 to TRBJ2-3, with 11 bases that match TRBD2. The length of the CDR3 is 14 residues. The germline V gene has CDR1 LNHDA and CDR2 SQIVND (reference sequence). J gave up 6 bases and V 8 bases, and 7 bases lay outside the gene matches.

The chain has TRBV7-9 and TRBJ1-5; 8 bases align to TRBD1. V shed 5 bases, J shed 2 bases, and the junction held 5 bases outside the gene matches. Germline V lookup: CDR1 SEHNR, CDR2 FQNEAQ (reference sequence). The CDR3 totals 15 residues. This CDR3 is CASSEGQGGNQPQHF. CDR3 nucleotide sequence: TGTGCCAGCAGCGAAGGACAGGGCGGCAATCAGCCCCAGCATTTT.

The chain uses TRBV14 and TRBJ1-2, with 10 bases that match TRBD1. Germline values: CDR1 SGHDN, CDR2 FVKESK. Trimming cost V 0 bases and J 8 bases; bases outside gene matches: 6. CDR3 length: 15 residues. The CDR3 here is CASSQDETGGLGYTF. CDR3 coding DNA: TGTGCCAGCAGCCAAGACGAGACAGGGGGCTTGGGCTACACCTTC.

The chain combines TRBV2 with TRBJ2-1, with D tentatively TRBD2 (5 bases). Per germline, CDR1 SNHLY and CDR2 FYNNEI. The CDR3 consists of 14 residues. With 6 bases removed from V and 2 bases from J, the gap between germline ends came to 11 bases. The DNA of the CDR3 is TGTGCCAGCAGAAGACGAGCGGCCTACAATGAGCAGTTCTTC. Encoded protein: CASRRRAAYNEQFF.

This clone was detected once. The V and J genes are TRBV14 and TRBJ2-7; TRBD1 aligns across 7 bases. Trimming at V came to 3 bases and at J to 3 bases, leaving 11 bases not matched to a gene. The length of the CDR3 is 16 residues. CDR1 SGHDN and CDR2 FVKESK come from the germline V gene. The CDR3 region is CASSHGPPGQSYEQYF. CDR3 DNA sequence: TGTGCCAGCAGCCATGGACCACCGGGACAGAGCTACGAGCAGTACTTC. Variable domain in full (rest from reference TRBV14 and TRBJ2-7): EAGVTQFPSHSVIEKGQTVTLRCDPISGHDNLYWYRRVMGKEIKFLLHFVKESKQDESGMPNNRFLAERTGGTYSTLKVQPAELEDSGVYFCASSHGPPGQSYEQYFGPGTRLTVT.

V usage is TRBV9 and J usage is TRBJ1-1; D unclear. This CDR3 contains 15 residues. V was trimmed by 0 bases and J by 0 bases, leaving 9 bases between them. Germline V CDR1 and CDR2: SGDLS, YYNGEE. The CDR3 loop is CASSVDASMNTEAFF. The CDR3 DNA reads as TGTGCCAGCAGCGTAGACGCGAGCATGAACACTGAAGCTTTCTTT.

The CDR3 region is CATSRPKTSEAFF. DNA of the CDR3: TGTGCCACCAGCAGACCTAAGACATCTGAAGCTTTCTTT. The V call is TRBV15, the J call TRBJ1-1; D uncertain. CDR1 is LNHNV and CDR2 is YYDKDF in the germline V gene (reference sequence). The CDR3 loop spans 13 amino acids. Deletions cut 2 bases from V and 6 bases from J, with 10 bases between.

The rearrangement joins TRBV2 to TRBJ2-7; 10 positions agree with TRBD1. Germline V lookup: CDR1 SNHLY, CDR2 FYNNEI. V shed 4 bases and J 3 bases; nucleotides not matched to a gene: 3. This CDR3 comprises 14 residues. In DNA, the CDR3 is TGTGCCAGCAGTGGGGACAGGGGAATCTACGAGCAGTACTTC. It yields the protein CASSGDRGIYEQYF.

The chain joins TRBV7-2 to TRBJ2-3; tentative D call: TRBD2 (5 bases). The CDR3 is 14 residues long. The ends were cut back, 6 bases at V and 7 bases at J, with 17 bases in the middle. Germline V CDR1 and CDR2: SGHTA, FQGNSA. The CDR3 here is CASRLGLAVHTQYF. The CDR3 DNA reads as TGTGCCAGCAGACTGGGTCTAGCCGTCCATACGCAGTATTTT.

This clone was seen just once. This chain links TRBV5-1 with TRBJ1-2; TRBD1 matches 9 bases. The germline gives CDR1 SGHRS, CDR2 YFSETQ. The length of the CDR3 is 15 residues. Trimming removed 2 bases from V and 3 bases from J; junction bases left unmatched: 5. CDR3 protein: CASSLLRDRDYGYTF. CDR3 sequence (DNA): TGCGCCAGCAGCTTACTTCGGGACAGGGACTATGGCTACACCTTC.

In this sample, this clone turned up a few times. The J gene is TRBJ2-7, the V gene TRBV27, with D possibly TRBD1 on 6 matching bases. This CDR3 comprises 14 residues. The germline V gene has CDR1 MNHEY and CDR2 SMNVEV (reference sequence). Trimming cost V 4 bases and J 5 bases, with 15 bases left between them. The CDR3 DNA reads TGTGCCAGCAGTTCCGGGACACCCGAACACGAGCAGTACTTC. Translation: CASSSGTPEHEQYF.

The chain recombines TRBV28 with TRBJ1-1, with D unclear. The CDR3 extends over 14 amino acids. The germline V gene encodes CDR1 MDHEN and CDR2 SYDVKM. The ends were cut back, 8 bases at V and 2 bases at J, with 15 bases in the middle. The CDR3 nucleotides are TGTGCCAGCTCGGGCCGGGGTCCCAACACTGAAGCTTTCTTT. It translates to CASSGRGPNTEAFF.

In its sample, this clone was seen a few times. This chain uses TRBV27 with TRBJ2-2; TRBD1 aligns across 8 bases. The CDR3 consists of 14 residues. The J segment lost 2 bases and the V segment lost 9 bases, leaving 5 bases of the junction unmatched. Germline CDR1 reads MNHEY; CDR2 reads SMNVEV (reference sequence). The CDR3 spells CASRGQGNTGELFF. CDR3 nucleotides: TGTGCCAGTCGAGGACAGGGAAACACCGGGGAGCTGTTTTTT.

J is TRBJ2-7 and V is TRBV6-5; D is possibly TRBD2 (5 bases). V was trimmed by 6 bases and J by 2 bases, leaving 17 bases between them. Germline CDR1 is MNHEY and CDR2 is SVGAGI. CDR3 length equals 15 residues. For the CDR3, the DNA is TGTGCCAGCAGCCCTGTCGGGGTTAGGGCCTACGAGCAGTACTTC. The encoded protein is CASSPVGVRAYEQYF.

The genes are TRBV7-9 and TRBJ2-2; possible D gene TRBD2, 6 bases. V dropped 3 bases and J dropped 6 bases, with 11 bases sitting between them. This CDR3 contains 14 residues. The germline gives CDR1 SEHNR, CDR2 FQNEAQ (reference sequence). CDR3 loop: CASSFFREAGELFF. As DNA, the CDR3 is TGTGCCAGCAGCTTTTTCAGGGAGGCCGGGGAGCTGTTTTTT.

The V gene is TRBV19, the J gene TRBJ1-2, with TRBD1 matching 10 bases. V dropped 5 bases and J dropped 5; count of bases not matched to a gene: 11. The CDR3 consists of 16 residues. The germline V gene has CDR1 LNHDA and CDR2 SQIVND (reference sequence). DNA for the CDR3: TGTGCCAGTAGTCCTTTAGGACAGGGGGGAAAATATGGCTACACCTTC. Protein sequence: CASSPLGQGGKYGYTF.

The CDR3 loop is CASKGQTTNYGYTF. CDR3 DNA: TGTGCCAGCAAAGGACAGACTACGAACTATGGCTACACCTTC. The chain is built from TRBV6-1 and TRBJ1-2, with TRBD1 as a possible D gene (6 bases). This CDR3 is built from 14 residues. V was shortened by 7 bases and J by 2 bases, with 14 bases between the two germline ends. The germline V gene encodes CDR1 MNHNS and CDR2 SASEGT.

The V call is TRBV7-2, the J call TRBJ2-7; TRBD1 agrees at 9 bases. CDR3 size: 15 residues. The J segment lost 2 bases and the V segment lost 3 bases, leaving 5 bases of the junction unmatched. Per germline, CDR1 SGHTA and CDR2 FQGNSA. The CDR3 protein is CASSLSGTGPYEQYF. For the CDR3, the DNA is TGTGCCAGCAGCTTGTCCGGGACAGGGCCCTACGAGCAGTACTTC.

The chain combines TRBV27 with TRBJ2-5; 15 nucleotides agree with TRBD2. The V segment lost 5 bases and the J segment 5 bases; nucleotides outside the gene matches: 6. CDR3 size: 16 residues. Germline CDR1 and CDR2: MNHEY and SMNVEV (reference sequence). The CDR3 sequence is CASSPRTSGGDETQYF. The CDR3 bases are TGTGCCAGCAGTCCCCGGACTAGCGGGGGGGATGAGACCCAGTACTTC.

This clone was seen just once. This rearrangement joins TRBV7-9 to TRBJ2-3, with 11 bases identical to TRBD2. The CDR3 extends over 15 amino acids. The junction had 7 bases not matched to a gene; V was cut back by 6 bases and J by 5 bases. Looked up from germline, CDR1 is SEHNR and CDR2 is FQNEAQ (reference sequence). CDR3 protein: CASSTGTSGLDTQYF. As DNA, the CDR3 is TGTGCCAGCAGTACCGGGACTAGCGGATTAGATACGCAGTATTTT.

This CDR3 reads CASSEVTGTYGYTF. The CDR3 bases are TGTGCCAGCAGTGAAGTAACAGGAACCTATGGCTACACCTTC. V usage is TRBV6-5 and J usage is TRBJ1-2; D may be TRBD1 (5 bases). CDR3 length: 14 amino acids. The germline V gene encodes CDR1 MNHEY and CDR2 SVGAGI. The V end was cut by 5 bases, the J end by 4 bases, with 14 bases between.